One sample yielded the 32 T cell receptor beta chains listed below, sequenced in a study of T-cell reconstitution after alpha-beta-depleted transplantation in children. Construction of the TCRbeta library involved unique molecular identifiers. TCRdb fed the PCR reads into MiXCR, producing one record per CDR3 protein. The sample records about 200,000 distinct CDR3 sequences, roughly 6.3% being singletons. The input for sequencing was PBMCs, taken before TCRalphabeta/CD19-depleted stem cell transplant. The receptors stem from a girl less than two years old with combined immunodeficiency, due to receive a stem cell transplant.

V and J are TRBV15 and TRBJ1-2; D is undetermined. Between the trimmed V and J ends, which lost 2 bases and 4 bases, there was a span of 11 bases. The V gene's germline CDR1 is LNHNV and CDR2 YYDKDF (reference sequence). CDR3 size: 14 residues. The CDR3 loop reads CATSRKGPGYGYTF. The CDR3 bases are TGTGCCACCAGCAGAAAAGGGCCTGGCTATGGCTACACCTTC. The variable domain in full, with the rest retrieved from reference TRBV15 and TRBJ1-2, is DAMVIQNPRYQVTQFGKPVTLSCSQTLNHNVMYWYQQKSSQAPKLLFHYYDKDFNNEADTPDNFQSRRPNTSFCFLDIRSPGLGDTAMYLCATSRKGPGYGYTFGSGTRLTVV.

This clonotype was detected ten times or more. The chain links TRBV6-5 to TRBJ2-3; possibly TRBD2 for D (5 bases). V lost 3 bases and J lost 3, with 19 bases in between. Per germline, CDR1 MNHEY and CDR2 SVGAGI. The CDR3 totals 17 residues. The CDR3 spells CASSYRTGLSTTDTQYF. CDR3 DNA: TGTGCCAGCAGTTATCGTACCGGACTTTCTACGACAGATACGCAGTATTTT.

The CDR3 bases are TGTGCCTGGAGTGTAATCCCTGAAGCTTTCTTT. Translating gives CAWSVIPEAFF. The chain recombines TRBV30 with TRBJ1-1; D gene ambiguous. The CDR3 sequence is 11 residues long. Germline loops: CDR1 GTSNPN, CDR2 SVGIG (reference sequence). Deletions cut 0 bases from V and 6 bases from J, with 5 bases between.

Ten or more counts support this clonotype. This chain links TRBV7-3 with TRBJ2-1; D is unclear. The CDR3 contains 16 residues. V dropped 5 bases and J dropped 4 bases, with 18 bases sitting between them. CDR1 SGHTA and CDR2 FQGTGA come from the germline V gene. CDR3: CASSPGPYKGYNEQFF. CDR3 DNA: TGTGCCAGCAGCCCTGGGCCCTATAAGGGATACAATGAGCAGTTCTTC.

In this sample, this clonotype turned up a few times. The V gene is TRBV11-2, the J gene TRBJ2-7; 7 nucleotides line up with TRBD2. This CDR3 region has 15 residues. CDR1 is SGHAT and CDR2 is FQNNGV in the germline V gene. V was clipped by 7 bases and J by 5 bases; unmatched bases: 14. CDR3 region: CASIGGVGLIDEQYF. CDR3 DNA sequence: TGTGCCAGCATTGGGGGGGTCGGTCTTATTGACGAGCAGTACTTC. Filled out from reference TRBV11-2 and TRBJ2-7, the complete variable domain reads EAGVAQSPRYKIIEKRQSVAFWCNPISGHATLYWYQQILGQGPKLLIQFQNNGVVDDSQLPKDRFSAERLKGVDSTLKIQPAKLEDSAVYLCASIGGVGLIDEQYFGPGTRLTVT.

This clonotype appeared many times. This chain connects TRBV12-3 or TRBV12-4 to TRBJ2-5; 7 nucleotides align to TRBD2. This CDR3 comprises 13 residues. V was pared by 6 bases and J by 2 bases, with 3 bases of the junction left unmatched. The CDR3 bases are TGTGCCAGCAGAGCGGGAATGCAAGAGACCCAGTACTTC. Protein sequence: CASRAGMQETQYF.

The chain employs TRBV7-9 and TRBJ2-1; 7 positions agree with TRBD2. Trimming removed 1 base from V and 0 bases from J; junction bases left unmatched: 3. CDR1 SEHNR and CDR2 FQNEAQ come from the germline V gene (reference sequence). The CDR3 is 16 residues long. CDR3 in DNA: TGTGCCAGCAGCTTAGGGACGGGGGGCTCCTACAATGAGCAGTTCTTC. It codes for CASSLGTGGSYNEQFF. Complete variable domain (other parts from reference TRBV7-9 and TRBJ2-1): DTGVSQNPRHKITKRGQNVTFRCDPISEHNRLYWYRQTLGQGPEFLTYFQNEAQLEKSRLLSDRFSAERPKGSFSTLEIQRTEQGDSAMYLCASSLGTGGSYNEQFFGPGTRLTVL.

This clonotype has at least ten counts. V is TRBV4-1 and J is TRBJ1-1; possibly TRBD1 for D (5 bases). This CDR3 spans 14 amino acids. V was clipped by 2 bases and J by 5 bases, with 12 bases between them. Germline assignment: CDR1 MGHRA and CDR2 YSYEKL. CDR3 sequence (DNA): TGCGCCAGCAGCCAAAGGGTAGGGGAGACTGAAGCTTTCTTT. It yields the protein CASSQRVGETEAFF.

This clonotype has a count of ten or more. The rearrangement uses TRBV20-1 and TRBJ1-6; TRBD1 matches at 7 bases. V lost 3 bases, J lost 4 bases, and 9 bases stayed unmatched. In germline, CDR1 is DFQATT, CDR2 SNEGSKA (reference sequence). The CDR3 loop spans 16 amino acids. The CDR3, as DNA: TGCAGTGCTAGGGGAACAGGGGTAGAATATAATTCACCCCTCCACTTT. It is translated as CSARGTGVEYNSPLHF.

The sample holds many counts of this clonotype. For the CDR3, the DNA is TGTGCCAGCAGTTTCGGTTCCTACACCGGGGAGCTGTTTTTT. Protein: CASSFGSYTGELFF. This chain uses TRBV12-3 or TRBV12-4 with TRBJ2-2; D not resolved. The V end lost 3 bases, the J end lost 3 bases, and 8 bases lay between the germline ends. CDR3 length: 14 residues.

This clonotype was seen many times. V gene TRBV12-3 or TRBV12-4 combines with J gene TRBJ2-1; D uncertain. V lost 7 bases and J lost 4, with 11 bases in between. The CDR3 is 13 amino acids. In DNA, the CDR3 is TGTGCCAGCACCTCTCCCCGATACAATGAGCAGTTCTTC. Translation gives CASTSPRYNEQFF.

The chain recombines TRBV4-3 with TRBJ2-7, with no clear D. Germline CDR1 LGHNA, CDR2 YSLEER. Trimming took 3 bases from V and 4 from J, leaving 13 bases between them. This CDR3 comprises 14 residues. The CDR3, as DNA: TGCGCCAGCAGCCATGGCGTTGCACCGTACGAGCAGTACTTC. Translating gives CASSHGVAPYEQYF.

This clonotype was found many times. The rearrangement uses TRBV6-1 and TRBJ2-3; D unclear. The germline V and J ends were trimmed by 5 bases and 3 bases, with 15 bases remaining between them. The CDR3 is 15 amino acids. Germline V gives CDR1 MNHNS, CDR2 SASEGT. The CDR3, as DNA: TGTGCCAGCAGTCAAAAGGGCTTCTGGACAGATACGCAGTATTTT. Translation: CASSQKGFWTDTQYF.

This clonotype was recorded a few times. The CDR3 region has the DNA TGTGCCAGCAGTGAATTTTCAACCCAGGACAATCAGCCCCAGCATTTT. This sequence encodes CASSEFSTQDNQPQHF. This chain links TRBV25-1 with TRBJ1-5, with no clear D. CDR1 MGHDK and CDR2 SYGVNS come from the germline V gene. The CDR3 is 16 residues long. The germline V and J ends were trimmed by 1 base and 3 bases, with 13 bases remaining between them.

This clonotype was seen repeatedly, ten times or more. J is TRBJ2-1 and V is TRBV9; D uncertain. This CDR3 is 14 amino acids long. Germline assignment: CDR1 SGDLS and CDR2 YYNGEE. V lost 3 bases and J lost 5, with 12 bases in between. This CDR3 reads CASSDPTMDNEQFF. For the CDR3, the DNA is TGTGCCAGCAGCGACCCCACTATGGACAATGAGCAGTTCTTC.

As regards this clonotype: With a much larger clone just one base away, this may be a read error. It is likely a read error, because the conserved phenylalanine at the end of the CDR3 is missing. V gene TRBV18 combines with J gene TRBJ1-6, with D unresolved. This CDR3 contains 12 residues. Germline lookup yields CDR1 KGHSH and CDR2 LQKENI. V was pared by 1 base and J by 7 bases, with 2 bases between. The CDR3 bases are TGTGCCAGCTCACCACAGAATTCACCCCTCCACCTT. This translates into CASSPQNSPLHL.

This clonotype showed up many times. The chain carries TRBV12-3 or TRBV12-4 and TRBJ2-5; possible D gene TRBD2, 6 bases. The germline V and J ends were trimmed by 5 bases and 4 bases, with 20 bases remaining between them. CDR3 size: 16 residues. The CDR3 nucleotides are TGTGCCAGCAGTCAATTTCTCGGGGGAGTCGGAGAGACCCAGTACTTC. Its protein product is CASSQFLGGVGETQYF.

The rearrangement uses TRBV15 and TRBJ1-5, with 10 bases fitting TRBD1. Germline-derived CDR1 and CDR2 are LNHNV and YYDKDF (reference sequence). The V and J ends lost 0 bases and 2 bases, in that order; junction bases with no gene match: 4. The CDR3 has 17 amino acids. The CDR3 spells CATSRDETGGGNQPQHF. In nucleotides, the CDR3 is TGTGCCACCAGCAGAGATGAGACAGGGGGCGGCAATCAGCCCCAGCATTTT.

The table lists this clonotype with many counts. The chain recombines TRBV20-1 with TRBJ2-7, with TRBD2 identical over 7 bases. Germline-derived CDR1 and CDR2 are DFQATT and SNEGSKA (reference sequence). This CDR3 comprises 12 residues. The DNA of the CDR3 is TGCCCGAGTCGCGGGAGCCACTACGAGCAGTACTTC. Translating it yields CPSRGSHYEQYF.

This clonotype was picked up many times. The chain couples TRBV7-9 to TRBJ1-1, with TRBD1 matching 9 bases. With 4 bases clipped from V and 5 bases from J, the junction kept 11 bases outside the gene matches. This CDR3 contains 16 residues. Germline V lookup: CDR1 SEHNR, CDR2 FQNEAQ (reference sequence). In DNA, the CDR3 is TGTGCCAGCAGCTCGGACAGGGGCGACCCGGAGACTGAAGCTTTCTTT. The encoded protein is CASSSDRGDPETEAFF. Based on the CDR3 plus reference TRBV7-9 and TRBJ1-1, the full variable domain is DTGVSQNPRHKITKRGQNVTFRCDPISEHNRLYWYRQTLGQGPEFLTYFQNEAQLEKSRLLSDRFSAERPKGSFSTLEIQRTEQGDSAMYLCASSSDRGDPETEAFFGQGTRLTVV.

The chain recombines TRBV5-3 with TRBJ1-1, with D possibly matching TRBD1 (5 bases). TRBV5-3 is placed among ORFs of uncertain function. V lost 8 bases and J 5 bases, leaving 25 bases between the germline ends. The CDR3 has 16 amino acids. The CDR3 loop reads CARSPSGARRGTEAFF. The CDR3 region has the DNA TGTGCCAGGAGCCCATCTGGGGCCCGGCGAGGGACTGAAGCTTTCTTT.

The chain is built from TRBV7-3 and TRBJ2-3; D unclear. This CDR3 has 14 residues. Germline CDR1 and CDR2: SGHTA and FQGTGA. The V end lost 1 base, the J end lost 5 bases, and 10 bases lay between the germline ends. The CDR3 DNA sequence: TGTGCCAGCAGCTTAAGGGTTGGCGTAGATACGCAGTATTTT. It is translated as CASSLRVGVDTQYF.

This clonotype was seen repeatedly, ten times or more. The CDR3 region is CSVFTGELFF. DNA for the CDR3: TGCAGCGTCTTCACCGGGGAGCTGTTTTTT. V is TRBV29-1 and J is TRBJ2-2; D gene uncertain. Germline CDR1 and CDR2: SQVTM and ANQGSEA. Trimming pared 6 bases from V and 4 bases from J, leaving 3 bases between. The CDR3 spans 10 residues.

This clonotype has ten or more counts. The V gene is TRBV7-8, the J gene TRBJ2-2; 10 bases match TRBD2. There are 16 residues in the CDR3. V gave up 3 bases and J gave up 3 bases; unmatched junction bases: 4. The germline CDR1 and CDR2 sequences are SGHVS and FQNEAQ. CDR3 amino acids: CASSFIAGGHTGELFF. The CDR3 DNA reads as TGTGCCAGCAGCTTCATAGCGGGAGGCCACACCGGGGAGCTGTTTTTT.

This clonotype was picked up many times. The gene calls are TRBV20-1 and TRBJ2-7; D call uncertain. The CDR3 sequence is 15 residues long. Looked up from germline, CDR1 is DFQATT and CDR2 is SNEGSKA (reference sequence). V was clipped by 0 bases and J by 3 bases, with 15 bases between them. The CDR3 nucleotides read TGCAGTGCTAGAGATTGGGCCGTGTTGGGCTACGAGCAGTACTTC. It codes for CSARDWAVLGYEQYF.

This clonotype was detected a few times. V and J are TRBV25-1 and TRBJ1-5, with D possibly being TRBD1 (5 bases). This CDR3 spans 16 amino acids. CDR1 and CDR2 from the germline V gene are MGHDK and SYGVNS. V gave up 11 bases and J gave up 0 bases, with 20 bases separating them. CDR3 amino acids: CAGTGHCGRSNQPQHF. CDR3 DNA: TGTGCCGGGACCGGACATTGTGGTCGTAGCAATCAGCCCCAGCATTTT.

This clonotype was picked up many times. The CDR3 reads CASRVGPNTEAFF. CDR3 DNA: TGTGCCAGCAGAGTCGGACCGAACACTGAAGCTTTCTTT. The rearrangement links TRBV7-2 to TRBJ1-1; D ambiguous. Per germline, CDR1 SGHTA and CDR2 FQGNSA. Trimming shortened V by 6 bases and J by 1 base, and 9 bases separated the two germline ends. The CDR3 loop spans 13 amino acids.

The CDR3 sequence is CASSQAQAGGNNEQFF. The CDR3 coding sequence is TGCGCCAGCAGCCAAGCGCAGGCGGGGGGTAACAATGAGCAGTTCTTC. The chain carries TRBV4-3 and TRBJ2-1; 8 bases agree with TRBD2. This CDR3 is 16 amino acids long. Germline assignment: CDR1 LGHNA and CDR2 YSLEER. V was pared by 1 base and J by 5 bases, with 7 bases of the junction left unmatched.

This clonotype has ten or more counts. The V gene is TRBV12-3 or TRBV12-4, the J gene TRBJ1-1, with D perhaps TRBD1 (6 bases). The CDR3 spans 16 residues. The ends were cut back, 6 bases at V and 3 bases at J, with 20 bases in the middle. The CDR3 sequence is CASRATCGGGHTEAFF. CDR3 sequence (DNA): TGTGCCAGCAGGGCAACTTGTGGGGGCGGGCACACTGAAGCTTTCTTT.

This clonotype was recorded at least ten times. The chain joins TRBV20-1 to TRBJ2-3; 7 bases agree with TRBD1. Germline CDR1 DFQATT, CDR2 SNEGSKA (reference sequence). CDR3 size: 15 residues. Trimming at V came to 3 bases and at J to 2 bases, leaving 8 bases not matched to a gene. The CDR3 sequence: CSASPQGVITDTQYF. DNA for the CDR3: TGCAGTGCTAGTCCCCAGGGGGTAATCACAGATACGCAGTATTTT.

This clonotype has more than one count but fewer than ten. This chain links TRBV20-1 with TRBJ1-1; no firm D call. This CDR3 is built from 11 residues. CDR1 and CDR2 (germline): DFQATT, SNEGSKA (reference sequence). Trimming removed 3 bases from V and 7 bases from J, with 9 bases in between. The CDR3 reads CSARAGYEAFF. As DNA, the CDR3 is TGCAGTGCTAGGGCGGGATATGAAGCTTTCTTT.

This clonotype was detected ten times or more. J is TRBJ2-7 and V is TRBV29-1; TRBD1 agrees at 9 bases. The germline CDR1 and CDR2 sequences are SQVTM and ANQGSEA. V was clipped by 6 bases and J by 3 bases; unmatched bases: 9. CDR3 length: 14 residues. CDR3 DNA: TGCAGCGTGGAGGGACAGGGCGAGGGCTACGAGCAGTACTTC. Protein sequence: CSVEGQGEGYEQYF.